Presented here are 9 T cell receptor beta chains from one specimen sequenced in a study of T cell responses to AZD1222 COVID-19 vaccine. Method: immunoSEQ multiplex PCR; TCRdb's copy keeps in-frame clones and lacks some. The sample includes about 120,000 clones, about 90% of them seen just once. The specimen was peripheral blood, collected 28 days after the second AZD1222 dose. These receptors were obtained from an adult who received the AZD1222 COVID-19 vaccine.

The chain links TRBV5-1 to TRBJ2-2; 9 nucleotides align to TRBD2. Germline assignment: CDR1 SGHRS and CDR2 YFSETQ. The CDR3 length is 18 residues. V lost 0 bases and J lost 7; bases outside the gene matches: 13. In DNA form, the CDR3 reads TGCGCCAGCAGCTTGGGGGTTGACCGGACTAGCGTCGGCGGGGAGCTGTTTTTT. Protein: CASSLGVDRTSVGGELFF. Variable domain in full (rest from reference TRBV5-1 and TRBJ2-2): KAGVTQTPRYLIKTRGQQVTLSCSPISGHRSVSWYQQTPGQGLQFLFEYFSETQRNKGNFPGRFSGRQFSNSRSEMNVSTLELGDSALYLCASSLGVDRTSVGGELFFGEGSRLTVL.

This chain joins TRBV25-1 and TRBJ2-1, with 10 nucleotides matching TRBD2. CDR3 length equals 15 residues. The germline V gene has CDR1 MGHDK and CDR2 SYGVNS. J lost 2 bases, V lost 7 bases, and 5 bases had no gene match. The CDR3 coding sequence is TGTGCCAGCACCCCAGCGGGAGGGCCCTACAATGAGCAGTTCTTC. Residues: CASTPAGGPYNEQFF.

The rearrangement uses TRBV5-6 and TRBJ2-5; D remains unclear. From germline, CDR1 is SGHDT and CDR2 YYEEEE. Trimming stripped 0 bases from V and 2 bases from J, with 11 bases between. The CDR3 consists of 15 residues. The CDR3 DNA reads TGTGCCAGCAGCTTGGCCCCCCACATACAAGAGACCCAGTACTTC. Residues: CASSLAPHIQETQYF.

The chain has TRBV6-6 and TRBJ1-1, with 9 nucleotides matching TRBD1. The germline gives CDR1 MNHNY, CDR2 SVGAGI (reference sequence). With V trimmed by 5 bases and J by 6 bases, 10 bases remained unmatched. This CDR3 is built from 15 residues. The CDR3 DNA reads as TGTGCCAGCAGTAATCCGGGACAGGGTCTCGCTGAAGCTTTCTTT. This codes for CASSNPGQGLAEAFF.

The V and J genes are TRBV15 and TRBJ2-7; perhaps TRBD1 as D (6 bases). The CDR3 runs to 13 residues. The germline CDR1 and CDR2 sequences are LNHNV and YYDKDF (reference sequence). Trimming removed 2 bases at V and 4 bases at J, with 9 bases between. The CDR3 is CATSRTRGYEQYF. CDR3 sequence (DNA): TGTGCCACCAGCAGAACTAGGGGGTACGAGCAGTACTTC.

The chain couples TRBV28 to TRBJ2-7, with 8 bases lining up with TRBD2. CDR1 and CDR2 from the germline V gene are MDHEN and SYDVKM. J gave up 7 bases and V 7 bases, and 12 bases lay outside the gene matches. The CDR3 is 14 amino acids. The CDR3 protein is CASKQAGEVGEQYF. Here the CDR3 DNA reads TGTGCCAGCAAACAAGCGGGAGAAGTAGGGGAGCAGTACTTC.

The V call is TRBV6-4, the J call TRBJ1-5, with D unclear. The germline gives CDR1 MRHNA, CDR2 SNTAGT. This CDR3 region has 11 residues. V dropped 9 bases and J dropped 4 bases, with 7 bases sitting between them. The CDR3 nucleotides read TGTGCCAGACCCGAAAATCAGCCCCAGCATTTT. It yields the protein CARPENQPQHF.

This chain links TRBV12-3 or TRBV12-4 with TRBJ2-3, with TRBD2 as a possible D gene (6 bases). V lost 5 bases and J lost 5, with 11 bases in between. CDR3 length: 13 residues. CDR3 sequence: CASSQLEGDTQYF. The CDR3 DNA follows: TGTGCCAGCAGTCAACTGGAGGGAGATACGCAGTATTTT.

This clone was recorded only once. The V gene is TRBV2, the J gene TRBJ2-1; TRBD2 is a possible D gene (6 bases). Germline lookup yields CDR1 SNHLY and CDR2 FYNNEI. CDR3 length equals 13 residues. V lost 6 bases to trimming and J lost 6 bases, with 12 bases between them. The CDR3 spells CASRGGGGNEQFF. CDR3 bases: TGTGCCAGCAGGGGGGGAGGAGGCAATGAGCAGTTCTTC. Full variable domain (outside the CDR3, taken from reference TRBV2 and TRBJ2-1): EPEVTQTPSHQVTQMGQEVILRCVPISNHLYFYWYRQILGQKVEFLVSFYNNEISEKSEIFDDQFSVERPDGSNFTLKIRSTKLEDSAMYFCASRGGGGNEQFFGPGTRLTVL.